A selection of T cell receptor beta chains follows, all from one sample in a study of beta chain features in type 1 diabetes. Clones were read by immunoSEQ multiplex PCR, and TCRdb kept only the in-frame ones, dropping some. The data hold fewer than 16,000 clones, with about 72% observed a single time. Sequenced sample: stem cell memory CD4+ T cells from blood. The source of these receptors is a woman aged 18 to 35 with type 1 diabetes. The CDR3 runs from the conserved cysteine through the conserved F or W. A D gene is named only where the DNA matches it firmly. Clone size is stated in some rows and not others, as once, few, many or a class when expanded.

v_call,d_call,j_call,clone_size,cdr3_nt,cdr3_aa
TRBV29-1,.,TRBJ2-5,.,TGCAGCGTTGTACGGACTACCCAAGAGACCCAGTACTTC,CSVVRTTQETQYF
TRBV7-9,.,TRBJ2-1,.,TGTGCCAGCAGCTCGGACTGGCAAAGCTCCTACAATGAGCAGTTCTTC,CASSSDWQSSYNEQFF
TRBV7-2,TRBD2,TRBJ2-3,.,TGTGCCAGCAGCTTTCCTATACGGACTAGCGGGAGGGTAGATACGCAGTATTTT,CASSFPIRTSGRVDTQYF
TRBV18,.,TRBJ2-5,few,TGTGCCAGCTCACCCCCCTCCCGAGGGACCCAGTACTTC,CASSPPSRGTQYF
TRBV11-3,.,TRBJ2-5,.,TGTGCCAGCAGCCGAATATTAGGACCGGGGGACAGTCAGGAGACCCAGTACTTC,CASSRILGPGDSQETQYF
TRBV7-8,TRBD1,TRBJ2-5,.,TGTGCCAGCAGCTTGGCCGGGACAGAAGAGACCCAGTACTTC,CASSLAGTEETQYF
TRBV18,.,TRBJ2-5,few,TGTGCCAGCTCACCCCCTGTTGCGGAGACCCAGTACTTC,CASSPPVAETQYF
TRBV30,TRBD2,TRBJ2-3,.,TGTGCCTGGTCCCGAGGCGGGAGCGGCACAGATACGCAGTATTTT,CAWSRGGSGTDTQYF
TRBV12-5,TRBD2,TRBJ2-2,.,TGTGCTAGTGGTTTGATAGCGGGACCATACACCGGGGAGCTGTTTTTT,CASGLIAGPYTGELFF
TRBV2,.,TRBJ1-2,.,TGTGCCAGCAGTCGTCAGGGGTTTGATGGCTACACCTTC,CASSRQGFDGYTF
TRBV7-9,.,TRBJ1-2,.,TGTGCCAGCAGCTTAGGGTTGGAGGCAACGGGGGGCTACACCTTC,CASSLGLEATGGYTF
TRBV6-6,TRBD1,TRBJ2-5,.,TGTGCCAGCAGACCGACAGGGGAGGAGACCCAGTACTTC,CASRPTGEETQYF
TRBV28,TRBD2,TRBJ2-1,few,TGTGCCAGCAGTGTAGCGGGAGATGAGCAGTTCTTC,CASSVAGDEQFF
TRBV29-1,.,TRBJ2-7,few,TGCAGCGTTGAAGACTCCAAGAGCTCCTACGAGCAGTACTTC,CSVEDSKSSYEQYF
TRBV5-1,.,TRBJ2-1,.,TGCGCCAGCAGCTTGCGGCGGGGCCCCCTATACAATGAGCAGTTCTTC,CASSLRRGPLYNEQFF
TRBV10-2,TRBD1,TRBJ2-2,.,TGCGCCAGCAGCCCGGGACAGGGTTTCACCGGGGAGCTGTTTTTT,CASSPGQGFTGELFF
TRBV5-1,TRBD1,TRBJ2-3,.,TGCGCCAGCAGCAAGGGACAGGGGGTAGGAGATACGCAGTATTTT,CASSKGQGVGDTQYF
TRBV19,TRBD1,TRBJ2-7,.,TGTGCCAGTACTGGGACAGGGCGTCGTAAGTACTTC,CASTGTGRRKYF
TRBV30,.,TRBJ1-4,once,TGTGCCTGGAGTGCCGGTCGGGAAAAACTGTTTTTT,CAWSAGREKLFF
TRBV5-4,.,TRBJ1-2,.,TGTGCCAGCAGCTTGATAGGGGGTAATTTCTATGGCTACACCTTC,CASSLIGGNFYGYTF
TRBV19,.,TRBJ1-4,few,TGTGCCAGTAGTAGCCCGGGATACAATGAAAAACTGTTTTTT,CASSSPGYNEKLFF
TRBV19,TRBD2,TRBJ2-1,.,TGTGCCAGTAGTATTCGGGGGGGCCGCGGGAGCAACTACAATGAGCAGTTCTTC,CASSIRGGRGSNYNEQFF
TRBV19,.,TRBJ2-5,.,TGTGCCAGTAGTGTACAGGCGCTCCAAGAGACCCAGTACTTC,CASSVQALQETQYF
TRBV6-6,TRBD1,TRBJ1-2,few,TGTGCCAGCAACGCACCCGACAGGGTCTATGGCTACACCTTC,CASNAPDRVYGYTF
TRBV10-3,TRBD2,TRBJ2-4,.,TGTGCCAGCTCTAGCGGCCAAGCCAAAAACATTCAGTACTTC,CASSSGQAKNIQYF
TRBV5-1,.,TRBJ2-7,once,TGCGCCAGCAGCTTGGAACGGCGACTAACCTCCTACGAGCAGTACTTC,CASSLERRLTSYEQYF
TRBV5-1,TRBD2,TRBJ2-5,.,TGCGCCAGCAGCCCTGGCGCGGGGGAAGAGACCCAGTACTTC,CASSPGAGEETQYF
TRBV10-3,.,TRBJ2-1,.,TGTGCCATCAGTGTAACGGGAGCCAATGAGCAGTTCTTC,CAISVTGANEQFF
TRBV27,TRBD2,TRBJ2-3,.,TGTGCCAGCAGTTCGTTAGCGGGAGTCAGAGCGGATACGCAGTATTTT,CASSSLAGVRADTQYF
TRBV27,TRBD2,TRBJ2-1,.,TGTGCCAGCAGTCCCGCCGGGACTAGCGGGAGGGGGTACAATGAGCAGTTCTTC,CASSPAGTSGRGYNEQFF
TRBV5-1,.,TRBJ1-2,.,TGCGCCAGCAGCCCCGGGGTCGCCTCGGCACAAGGCTACACCTTC,CASSPGVASAQGYTF
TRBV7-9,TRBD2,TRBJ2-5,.,TGTGCCAGCAGCTTTACTAGCGGGAGCCACCAAGAGACCCAGTACTTC,CASSFTSGSHQETQYF
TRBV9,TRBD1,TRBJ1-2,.,TGTGCCAGCAGCCGACAGGGTCCGGCCGTTGGCTACACCTTC,CASSRQGPAVGYTF
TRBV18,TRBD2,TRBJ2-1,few,TGTGCCAGCTCACCCTTCACCGGGACTAACTACAATGAGCAGTTCTTC,CASSPFTGTNYNEQFF
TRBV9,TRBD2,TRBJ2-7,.,TGTGCCAGCAGCGTAGGGCTAGCGGGAGCCTACGAGCAGTACTTC,CASSVGLAGAYEQYF
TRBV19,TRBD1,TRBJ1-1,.,TGTGCCAGTAGTCGACCGGGACAGGGATCAGGAGCTTTCTTT,CASSRPGQGSGAFF
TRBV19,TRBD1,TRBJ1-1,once,TGTGCCAGTAGTATTGGCCGCGACAGGGATGGAGCTGAAGCTTTCTTT,CASSIGRDRDGAEAFF
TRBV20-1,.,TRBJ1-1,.,TGCAGTGCTACCAGACAGATTGAAGCTTTCTTT,CSATRQIEAFF
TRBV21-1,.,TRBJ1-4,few,TGTGCCAGCAGCTCACCCTACAGGGGGTCATGGGAAAAACTGTTTTTT,CASSSPYRGSWEKLFF
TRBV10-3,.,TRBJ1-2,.,TGTGCCATCAGTCTTGGACAGAATGATGGCTACACCTTC,CAISLGQNDGYTF